This T cell receptor beta chain is from a study of blood T cells in healthy people across ages. On the study more broadly: Template-switching capture recovered about one barcoded beta molecule per two T cells. Broader study findings: PBMCs left unsorted prevented a conclusive naive versus antigen-experienced comparison.

Donors were systemically healthy Caucasian individuals from Russia aged roughly 6 to 90 years. V lost 3 bases and J 3 bases, leaving 14 bases between the germline ends. CDR1 and CDR2 from the germline V gene are DFQATT and SNEGSKA (reference sequence). The CDR3 is made up of 14 amino acids. Comment on this clonotype: Its specificity is not known.

It was with a sample-barcoded 5' primer and a J-beta primer mix that a second PCR of roughly 7 to 12 cycles was run. Per sample, CDR3-containing paired-end reads numbered at least 3 million. TCRdb called the 5' RACE reads again in MiXCR, with one record for every CDR3 protein. The data hold roughly 1,800,000 distinct CDR3 sequences, with around 48% observed a single time. The sequenced sample consisted of blood. The TCR originated in a woman aged 40-49 years in good health. V usage is TRBV20-1 and J usage is TRBJ1-1, with D possibly TRBD1 on 5 matching bases. CDR3 coding DNA: TGCAGTGCTAGTCTTCAGGGTCAGTACACTGAAGCTTTCTTT. It is translated as CSASLQGQYTEAFF.